One sample yielded the 31 T cell receptor beta chains listed below, sequenced in a study of identifying expanded T cells in peripheral blood. The repertoire was sequenced with immunoSEQ multiplex PCR; TCRdb's copy has only in-frame clones and lacks some. Among some 72,000 clones listed, 90% were seen once. Sequenced input: blood. These receptors originate from a person aged 18 to 70 in good health.

There are a few counts of this clone. The chain couples TRBV28 to TRBJ2-5; no firm D call. Between the trimmed V and J ends, which lost 6 bases and 5 bases, there was a span of 13 bases. This CDR3 is 13 amino acids long. Germline V gives CDR1 MDHEN, CDR2 SYDVKM. CDR3 residues: CASRGGWGETQYF. The CDR3, as DNA: TGTGCCAGCAGGGGTGGGTGGGGTGAGACCCAGTACTTC. Together with reference TRBV28 and TRBJ2-5, the CDR3 gives the full variable domain: DVKVTQSSRYLVKRTGEKVFLECVQDMDHENMFWYRQDPGLGLRLIYFSYDVKMKEKGDIPEGYSVSREKKERFSLILESASTNQTSMYLCASRGGWGETQYFGPGTRLLVL.

The chain is built from TRBV10-3 and TRBJ2-1; 10 nucleotides match TRBD2. J gave up 6 bases and V 3 bases, and 11 bases lay outside the gene matches. This CDR3 region has 17 residues. The germline gives CDR1 ENHRY, CDR2 SYGVKD. CDR3 loop: CAISDGTSEISRNEQFF. As DNA, the CDR3 is TGTGCCATCAGTGACGGGACTAGCGAAATCTCCCGCAATGAGCAGTTCTTC.

The chain employs TRBV20-1 and TRBJ2-3, with 8 bases fitting TRBD2. Germline V gene data show CDR1 as DFQATT and CDR2 as SNEGSKA (reference sequence). CDR3 length: 11 amino acids. CDR3 protein: CRAGGQDTQYF. CDR3 coding DNA: TGCAGGGCGGGAGGACAAGATACGCAGTATTTT.

The chain couples TRBV7-3 to TRBJ2-1; TRBD2 aligns across 12 bases. This CDR3 contains 16 residues. CDR1 is SGHTA and CDR2 is FQGTGA in the germline V gene. With 4 bases clipped from V and 9 bases from J, the junction kept 10 bases outside the gene matches. The CDR3 region is CASSSNPGTSGREQFF. CDR3 bases: TGTGCCAGCAGCTCCAATCCGGGGACTAGCGGGCGTGAGCAGTTCTTC. Full variable domain (missing parts from reference TRBV7-3 and TRBJ2-1): GAGVSQTPSNKVTEKGKYVELRCDPISGHTALYWYRQSLGQGPEFLIYFQGTGAADDSGLPNDRFFAVRPEGSVSTLKIQRTERGDSAVYLCASSSNPGTSGREQFFGPGTRLTVL.

The J gene is TRBJ1-2, the V gene TRBV6-6, with a possible D match to TRBD1 (5 bases). Germline CDR1 reads MNHNY; CDR2 reads SVGAGI (reference sequence). V shed 0 bases and J shed 4 bases, with 9 bases lying between them. The CDR3 has 14 residues. The CDR3 spells CASSYSSGAYGYTF. DNA for the CDR3: TGTGCCAGCAGTTACTCGTCCGGGGCCTATGGCTACACCTTC.

This chain connects TRBV5-6 to TRBJ2-2; no reliable D call. From germline, CDR1 is SGHDT and CDR2 YYEEEE. Trimming took 3 bases from V and 2 from J, leaving 14 bases between them. This CDR3 is 16 amino acids long. CDR3 in amino acids: CASSSIGKINTGELFF. The CDR3, as DNA: TGTGCCAGCAGCTCGATAGGGAAGATTAACACCGGGGAGCTGTTTTTT.

This sequence joins TRBV27 and TRBJ2-7; possibly TRBD1 for D (6 bases). V was pared by 2 bases and J by 3 bases, with 14 bases between. This CDR3 has 15 residues. The germline CDR1 and CDR2 sequences are MNHEY and SMNVEV (reference sequence). In nucleotides, the CDR3 is TGTGCCAGCAGTTTAATTGGACAGATCAACTACGAGCAGTACTTC. This encodes CASSLIGQINYEQYF.

The V call is TRBV6-5, the J call TRBJ2-7, with 9 nucleotides matching TRBD1. CDR1 is MNHEY and CDR2 is SVGAGI in the germline V gene. V lost 1 base, J lost 3 bases, and 4 bases stayed unmatched. The CDR3 is 15 residues long. CDR3 residues: CASSYWGQGVYEQYF. The CDR3 DNA is TGTGCCAGCAGTTACTGGGGACAGGGAGTCTACGAGCAGTACTTC.

This clone has a single count. CDR3 loop: CASSLTPNTEAFF. The CDR3 DNA follows: TGTGCCAGCAGCTTGACCCCGAACACTGAAGCTTTCTTT. This rearrangement joins TRBV5-5 to TRBJ1-1; unclear D gene. CDR3 length: 13 residues. The germline V gene has CDR1 SGHKS and CDR2 YYEKEE (reference sequence). With 1 base removed from V and 1 base from J, the gap between germline ends came to 5 bases.

The gene calls are TRBV6-6 and TRBJ2-6, with D maybe TRBD1 (5 bases). There are 14 residues in the CDR3. Germline V gene lookup returns CDR1 MNHNY and CDR2 SVGAGI (reference sequence). The V end was cut by 6 bases, the J end by 3 bases, with 9 bases between. The CDR3 nucleotides are TGTGCCAGCAGCCGGACAAATGGGGCCAACGTCCTGACTTTC. It yields the protein CASSRTNGANVLTF.

This clone was observed once. V and J are TRBV18 and TRBJ1-4, with D uncertain. Germline values: CDR1 KGHSH, CDR2 LQKENI. The CDR3 spans 14 residues. V lost 3 bases to trimming and J lost 8 bases, with 13 bases between them. The CDR3 nucleotides are TGTGCCAGCTCACCCCCAACAAGCAAGGAAAAACTGTTTTTT. It is translated as CASSPPTSKEKLFF.

This chain uses TRBV28 with TRBJ2-6; possible D gene TRBD1, 6 bases. Germline CDR1 is MDHEN and CDR2 is SYDVKM. The V and J ends lost 6 bases and 1 base respectively, with 22 bases between them. This CDR3 has 19 amino acids. CDR3 sequence: CASSKFWGGQTSGANVLTF. The CDR3 DNA reads as TGTGCCAGCAGCAAGTTTTGGGGTGGACAGACTTCTGGGGCCAACGTCCTGACTTTC.

The rearrangement joins TRBV29-1 to TRBJ2-5, with 9 bases matching TRBD1. This CDR3 is built from 13 residues. The V gene end was trimmed by 7 bases and the J gene end by 2 bases; junction bases not matched to a gene: 5. Germline lookup yields CDR1 SQVTM and CDR2 ANQGSEA. CDR3 in amino acids: CSATGGGQETQYF. CDR3 sequence (DNA): TGCAGCGCAACAGGGGGCGGGCAAGAGACCCAGTACTTC.

The chain combines TRBV10-3 with TRBJ1-5, with D tentatively TRBD1 (5 bases). CDR1 and CDR2 from the germline V gene are ENHRY and SYGVKD. CDR3 length: 18 residues. V dropped 3 bases and J dropped 2 bases, with 20 bases sitting between them. The CDR3 sequence is CAISDRGVYSSGNQPQHF. Here the CDR3 DNA reads TGTGCCATCAGTGATAGAGGGGTTTATTCCTCGGGCAATCAGCCCCAGCATTTT.

Details on this clone: Additional DNA sequences in this sample encode the identical CDR3. CDR3 bases: TGCGCCAGCAGCTTGGCGGGGGGCCGCACCGGGGAGCTGTTTTTT. This sequence encodes CASSLAGGRTGELFF. This chain connects TRBV5-1 to TRBJ2-2; D might be TRBD2 (7 bases). V dropped 0 bases and J dropped 4 bases, with 10 bases sitting between them. The CDR3 length is 15 residues. Germline assignment: CDR1 SGHRS and CDR2 YFSETQ.

This chain uses TRBV5-5 with TRBJ2-7; D gene uncertain. Trimming left V 5 bases short and J 3 bases short, with 18 bases between. The germline V gene has CDR1 SGHKS and CDR2 YYEKEE (reference sequence). The CDR3 is 15 residues long. This CDR3 reads CASRLVTSANYEQYF. CDR3 coding DNA: TGTGCCAGCAGGCTAGTAACTTCCGCCAACTACGAGCAGTACTTC.

The chain employs TRBV6-5 and TRBJ1-1; D remains unclear. The length of the CDR3 is 15 residues. In germline, CDR1 is MNHEY, CDR2 SVGAGI. With 4 bases removed from V and 3 bases from J, the gap between germline ends came to 15 bases. CDR3 nucleotides: TGTGCCAGCAGTTCTAAACGGACGGGCCACACTGAAGCTTTCTTT. Protein product: CASSSKRTGHTEAFF.

The chain recombines TRBV9 with TRBJ2-6, with 10 nucleotides matching TRBD1. The germline V gene encodes CDR1 SGDLS and CDR2 YYNGEE. V dropped 0 bases and J dropped 1; count of bases not matched to a gene: 4. The CDR3 spans 18 residues. CDR3 region: CASSVADRGWSGANVLTF. CDR3 coding DNA: TGTGCCAGCAGCGTAGCGGACAGGGGGTGGTCTGGGGCCAACGTCCTGACTTTC.

The gene calls are TRBV9 and TRBJ2-2; no firm D call. Trimming removed 2 bases from V and 6 bases from J, with 2 bases in between. The germline V gene encodes CDR1 SGDLS and CDR2 YYNGEE. The CDR3 loop spans 11 amino acids. The CDR3, as DNA: TGTGCCAGCAGCGTTGCCGGGGAGCTGTTTTTT. It yields the protein CASSVAGELFF. The full variable domain, completed using reference TRBV9 and TRBJ2-2, is DSGVTQTPKHLITATGQRVTLRCSPRSGDLSVYWYQQSLDQGLQFLIQYYNGEERAKGNILERFSAQQFPDLHSELNLSSLELGDSALYFCASSVAGELFFGEGSRLTVL.

The gene calls are TRBV28 and TRBJ2-1; D is possibly TRBD2 (6 bases). Looked up from germline, CDR1 is MDHEN and CDR2 is SYDVKM. The V end lost 7 bases, the J end lost 5 bases, and 18 bases lay between the germline ends. The CDR3 runs to 15 residues. The CDR3 sequence is CASIPRASADNEQFF. The CDR3 DNA reads TGTGCCAGCATCCCCCGGGCTAGCGCCGACAATGAGCAGTTCTTC.

This chain links TRBV5-8 with TRBJ1-2; D is possibly TRBD1 (5 bases). V was shortened by 3 bases and J by 4 bases, with 10 bases between the two germline ends. The V gene's germline CDR1 is SGHTS and CDR2 YDEGEE. The CDR3 consists of 13 residues. The CDR3 DNA reads as TGTGCCAGCAGCTCCGGGACCCTCTATGGCTACACCTTC. This gives the protein CASSSGTLYGYTF.

The chain combines TRBV6-5 with TRBJ1-5; D not resolved. Trimming took 2 bases from V and 6 from J, leaving 11 bases between them. From germline, CDR1 is MNHEY and CDR2 SVGAGI. The CDR3 extends over 14 amino acids. The CDR3 spells CASSYNSGGQPQHF. The CDR3 DNA is TGTGCCAGCAGTTACAACTCGGGAGGTCAGCCCCAGCATTTT.

This clone came up once. This rearrangement joins TRBV2 to TRBJ2-1; 7 bases map to TRBD2. This CDR3 has 15 residues. The J segment lost 2 bases and the V segment lost 4 bases, leaving 5 bases of the junction unmatched. Germline V CDR1 and CDR2: SNHLY, FYNNEI. DNA of the CDR3: TGTGCCAGCAGTGTGTCAGCGGGGACCTACAATGAGCAGTTCTTC. This sequence encodes CASSVSAGTYNEQFF.

The chain combines TRBV9 with TRBJ2-7; 9 nucleotides line up with TRBD1. CDR3 length equals 14 residues. V was pared by 4 bases and J by 2 bases, with 4 bases of the junction left unmatched. Germline CDR1 SGDLS, CDR2 YYNGEE. The CDR3 DNA reads TGTGCCAGCAGCCCGGGACAGGGACCCTACGAGCAGTACTTC. Amino acid sequence: CASSPGQGPYEQYF. Using reference TRBV9 and TRBJ2-7 for the parts outside the CDR3, the full variable domain is DSGVTQTPKHLITATGQRVTLRCSPRSGDLSVYWYQQSLDQGLQFLIQYYNGEERAKGNILERFSAQQFPDLHSELNLSSLELGDSALYFCASSPGQGPYEQYFGPGTRLTVT.

The chain carries TRBV7-2 and TRBJ1-5; TRBD1 might be the D (5 bases). The CDR3 sequence is 14 residues long. V gave up 5 bases and J gave up 4 bases, with 12 bases separating them. Per the germline V gene, CDR1 is SGHTA and CDR2 is FQGNSA. The CDR3 DNA reads TGTGCCAGCAGCCCCTTCGGGGGAAATCAGCCCCAGCATTTT. It yields the protein CASSPFGGNQPQHF.

The chain links TRBV11-2 to TRBJ1-2; possible D gene TRBD1, 5 bases. This CDR3 has 13 residues. Germline V gives CDR1 SGHAT, CDR2 FQNNGV. V was shortened by 5 bases and J by 6 bases, with 13 bases between the two germline ends. CDR3: CASSPGTRDGYTF. The CDR3 DNA follows: TGTGCCAGCAGCCCGGGGACTAGAGATGGCTACACCTTC.

The V and J genes are TRBV5-4 and TRBJ1-5, with 7 bases fitting TRBD1. Germline CDR1 SGHNT, CDR2 YYREEE (reference sequence). This CDR3 region has 15 residues. V trimming: 0 bases; J trimming: 4 bases; junction bases outside the gene matches: 4. The CDR3 nucleotides are TGTGCCAGCAGCTTGGGAGGGACAGAGAATCAGCCCCAGCATTTT. It specifies CASSLGGTENQPQHF.

This sequence joins TRBV5-6 and TRBJ2-2, with 7 bases fitting TRBD1. The germline V gene has CDR1 SGHDT and CDR2 YYEEEE. The trim removed 4 bases at V and 8 bases at J, leaving 14 bases unmatched. The CDR3 length is 16 residues. DNA of the CDR3: TGTGCCAGCAGCCCCTCCCATAGGGGGCGCTTTGGGGAGCTGTTTTTT. Translation: CASSPSHRGRFGELFF.

This clone was observed a handful of times. The chain joins TRBV6-1 to TRBJ2-3; a weak D match, TRBD2 (5 bases). This CDR3 has 14 amino acids. Germline assignment: CDR1 MNHNS and CDR2 SASEGT. The V end lost 6 bases, the J end lost 1 base, and 11 bases lay between the germline ends. This chain's CDR3 is CASSRERGTDTQYF. In DNA, the CDR3 is TGTGCCAGCAGCAGAGAGAGGGGCACAGATACGCAGTATTTT.

The chain carries TRBV19 and TRBJ2-5; 8 positions match TRBD1. Germline loops: CDR1 LNHDA, CDR2 SQIVND (reference sequence). V lost 1 base to trimming and J lost 5 bases; unmatched junction nucleotides: 3. CDR3 length: 14 residues. CDR3 nucleotide sequence: TGTGCCAGTAGTATAGGTCAGGGGGCGGAGACCCAGTACTTC. This sequence encodes CASSIGQGAETQYF.

This clone was picked up one time. This sequence joins TRBV19 and TRBJ1-5; 7 bases agree with TRBD1. The CDR3 sequence is 14 residues long. J lost 7 bases, V lost 3 bases, and 6 bases had no gene match. Per germline, CDR1 LNHDA and CDR2 SQIVND (reference sequence). CDR3 amino acids: CASSIGGGRQPQHF. The CDR3 nucleotides are TGTGCCAGTAGTATTGGAGGGGGCCGGCAGCCCCAGCATTTT.